Listed below are T cell receptor beta chains from one sample, sequenced in a study of T cell responses to AZD1222 COVID-19 vaccine. Clones were read by immunoSEQ multiplex PCR, and TCRdb kept only the in-frame ones, dropping some. The repertoire consists of more than 70,000 clones, with 87% occurring once and the leading ten covering around 1.3%. This specimen consisted of peripheral blood, obtained 28 days after the second AZD1222 dose. The receptors derive from an adult who received the AZD1222 COVID-19 vaccine. Both conserved end residues are part of each CDR3. The D gene is left open where the match is weak. Clone size appears in some rows only: once, few, many, or a class for an expanded clone.

DNA	CDR3	size	J	D	V
TGCGCCAGCAGCGGGGGACAGGGCAGCGGGGAGCTGTTTTTT	CASSGGQGSGELFF	-	TRBJ2-2	TRBD1	TRBV5-1
TGCGCCAGCAGCCTACAGGGCGAGAGCAATCAGCCCCAGCATTTT	CASSLQGESNQPQHF	-	TRBJ1-5	-	TRBV5-1
TGTGCCAGTAGTATCCCCGGACTAGCGGGAGGTTACGAGCAGTTCTTC	CASSIPGLAGGYEQFF	-	TRBJ2-1	TRBD2	TRBV19
TGTGCCAGCAGTTACTCATCCCCCCTCGAGAATGAAAAACTGTTTTTT	CASSYSSPLENEKLFF	-	TRBJ1-4	-	TRBV6-5
TGTGCCAGCAGTTACTCAAGGGATGGCACAGATACGCAGTATTTT	CASSYSRDGTDTQYF	few	TRBJ2-3	-	TRBV6-5
TGCAGTGCTAGTATAGGGCTCGGGGTAGGCTACACCTTC	CSASIGLGVGYTF	few	TRBJ1-2	-	TRBV20-1
TGCGCCAGCAGCCACCCGGGACTAGCGGACAATGAGCAGTTCTTC	CASSHPGLADNEQFF	-	TRBJ2-1	TRBD2	TRBV4-3
TGTGCCAGCAGTTACATTGAGGTCCGTCAGCCCCAGCATTTT	CASSYIEVRQPQHF	-	TRBJ1-5	-	TRBV6-2/TRBV6-3
TGTGCCAGCAGTCCCCAGGGGCATCAGCCCCAGCATTTT	CASSPQGHQPQHF	-	TRBJ1-5	-	TRBV12-3/TRBV12-4
TGTGCCAGCAGCTTAGGACAGCTCTATGGCTACACCTTC	CASSLGQLYGYTF	once	TRBJ1-2	-	TRBV7-9
TGTGCCAGTAGTATAGACCAGGGATATGGCTACACCTTC	CASSIDQGYGYTF	-	TRBJ1-2	-	TRBV19
TGTGCCAGCAGCCGAACAGGGGGTGGGGAGCCCCAGCATTTT	CASSRTGGGEPQHF	once	TRBJ1-5	TRBD1	TRBV5-5
TGTGCCAGCAGCCCGGACTGGAACACTGAAGCTTTCTTT	CASSPDWNTEAFF	few	TRBJ1-1	-	TRBV5-4
TGTGCCAGTACTCGAACCGGGTGGCCCGACCCTTATGGCTACACCTTC	CASTRTGWPDPYGYTF	-	TRBJ1-2	-	TRBV19
TGTGCCAGTACCGATGGGCGGGCCTCCTACAATGAGCAGTTCTTC	CASTDGRASYNEQFF	-	TRBJ2-1	-	TRBV19
TGCGCCAGCAGCTTGGGGGCACGATTCACCGGGGAGCTGTTTTTT	CASSLGARFTGELFF	-	TRBJ2-2	-	TRBV5-1
TGTGCCTGGAGTGTAACAGTTGATTATGGCTACACCTTC	CAWSVTVDYGYTF	-	TRBJ1-2	-	TRBV30
TGTGCCAGTAGTATGGGGACAGCCGGAGGGAAACTGTTTTTT	CASSMGTAGGKLFF	-	TRBJ1-4	TRBD1	TRBV19
TGTGCCAACCGGGACAATAATGAAAAACTGTTTTTT	CANRDNNEKLFF	-	TRBJ1-4	-	TRBV2
TGTGCCAGCAGCCTTGGGACTAGCACCTACAATGAGCAGTTCTTC	CASSLGTSTYNEQFF	-	TRBJ2-1	TRBD2	TRBV7-2
TGTGCCTGGAGGGTGGGTCCGAACACTGAAGCTTTCTTT	CAWRVGPNTEAFF	-	TRBJ1-1	-	TRBV30
TGTGCCAGCTCACCCCAGGGGGCAACTAATGAAAAACTGTTTTTT	CASSPQGATNEKLFF	-	TRBJ1-4	TRBD1	TRBV18
TGTGCCAGTAGTACTCCCTTTTCCTACAATGAGCAGTTCTTC	CASSTPFSYNEQFF	-	TRBJ2-1	-	TRBV19
TGTGCCTGGAGTGTACGAGCCTATGGCTACACCTTC	CAWSVRAYGYTF	-	TRBJ1-2	-	TRBV30
TGTGCCAGTAGTGGTTACAGAGATAATTCACCCCTCCACTTT	CASSGYRDNSPLHF	few	TRBJ1-6	-	TRBV19
TGTGCCAGCAGTTTGCTTGTAGATGAGCAGTTCTTC	CASSLLVDEQFF	-	TRBJ2-1	-	TRBV12-3/TRBV12-4
TGTGCCAGCAGCCAAGGGGGAGCGGGCAACACCGGGGAGCTGTTTTTT	CASSQGGAGNTGELFF	once	TRBJ2-2	-	TRBV3-1/TRBV3-2
TGTGCCTGGAGCCTACCCTGGACGTTCGAAGAGACCCAGTACTTC	CAWSLPWTFEETQYF	-	TRBJ2-5	-	TRBV30
TGTGCCAGTAGTACAACCGGGACGGCAAACTATGGCTACACCTTC	CASSTTGTANYGYTF	-	TRBJ1-2	-	TRBV19
TGCGCCAGCAGTGAGTTACAGGGACATTTGAACACTGAAGCTTTCTTT	CASSELQGHLNTEAFF	-	TRBJ1-1	-	TRBV10-2
TGTGCCAGCAGGGGTGACAGAAGATCTGGAAACACCATATATTTT	CASRGDRRSGNTIYF	-	TRBJ1-3	-	TRBV6-5
TGTGCCAGCAGCCGCTCGGCAGGGAGCGGGAATCAGCCCCAGCATTTT	CASSRSAGSGNQPQHF	-	TRBJ1-5	-	TRBV5-5
TGTGCCAGCAGCGAGCAGGGAACGGCGTACACTGAAGCTTTCTTT	CASSEQGTAYTEAFF	-	TRBJ1-1	-	TRBV7-9
TGTGCCATCAGTCCTCGGCCTGCGTCCGATTCACCCCTCCACTTT	CAISPRPASDSPLHF	once	TRBJ1-6	-	TRBV10-3
TGTGCCAGCAGTGCGGGATCCACATTGGCAGCTTTCTTT	CASSAGSTLAAFF	-	TRBJ1-1	-	TRBV12-3/TRBV12-4
TGTGCCTGGACCGTCGGCCCGGAGAACACTGAAGCTTTCTTT	CAWTVGPENTEAFF	once	TRBJ1-1	-	TRBV30
TGTGCCAGCAGACTCCTAGCGGGAGTGGTCGGGGAGCTGTTTTTT	CASRLLAGVVGELFF	-	TRBJ2-2	TRBD2	TRBV7-8
TGTGCCAGCAGCGTAGCTCCGGGAAACCAAGAGACCCAGTACTTC	CASSVAPGNQETQYF	-	TRBJ2-5	-	TRBV9
TGTGCCAGCAGCTCCCGGACTAGCGGGAGTTGGAGTACGCAGTATTTT	CASSSRTSGSWSTQYF	-	TRBJ2-3	TRBD2	TRBV7-8
TGCGCCAGCAGCTTACAAACCGGGACTAGCTTCGATGAGCAGTTCTTC	CASSLQTGTSFDEQFF	-	TRBJ2-1	TRBD2	TRBV5-1
TGTGCCAGCCGAGAACAGGGGGCCGGGGAGCTGTTTTTT	CASREQGAGELFF	-	TRBJ2-2	TRBD1	TRBV6-5
TGTGCCAGCAGCTTATGGGGGGAATCTGGAAACACCATATATTTT	CASSLWGESGNTIYF	-	TRBJ1-3	-	TRBV11-2
TGTGCCAGCAGCCCTCGGGAGGCAGGGGGCTGGTATGGCTACACCTTC	CASSPREAGGWYGYTF	-	TRBJ1-2	-	TRBV21-1
TGTGCCAGCAGCCCAGGAGCGGGAGGGCTCCGGATAGATACGCAGTATTTT	CASSPGAGGLRIDTQYF	-	TRBJ2-3	TRBD2	TRBV7-2
TGTGCCAGCAGCCAAGGGGACTACAATGAGCAGTTCTTC	CASSQGDYNEQFF	once	TRBJ2-1	-	TRBV14